Described below is a single T cell receptor (beta chain) sequence and its context. Its antigen remains unknown. This sample is drawn from a study of graft-versus-host responses after intestinal transplantation. Background on the study: Transplants given to recipients were multivisceral, liver-intestinal, or isolated intestinal. Anti-thymocyte globulin induction, then tacrolimus and steroids for 3 to 4 years, went to all recipients.

Study results and caveats: GvH clonotypes were identified within recipient marrow, with a subset emerging first in ileum or blood.

The protocol was immunoSEQ multiplex PCR, while the TCRdb copy is restricted to in-frame clones and leaves out a portion. The table lists about 51,000 clones, around 89% of them singletons. The CDR3 sequence is 12 residues long. The germline CDR1 and CDR2 sequences are MNHNY and SVGAGI (reference sequence). V gave up 8 bases and J gave up 4 bases, with 9 bases separating them. The chain joins TRBV6-6 to TRBJ1-5; tentative D call: TRBD1 (6 bases). Source: unstimulated CD4+ T cells sorted from spleen or lymph node cells, taken before transplant. The origin of this receptor is a human donor who was the organ donor for an intestinal transplant. This CDR3 is CASSQGNQPQHF. The CDR3 region has the DNA TGTGCCAGCTCGCAGGGGAATCAGCCCCAGCATTTT.